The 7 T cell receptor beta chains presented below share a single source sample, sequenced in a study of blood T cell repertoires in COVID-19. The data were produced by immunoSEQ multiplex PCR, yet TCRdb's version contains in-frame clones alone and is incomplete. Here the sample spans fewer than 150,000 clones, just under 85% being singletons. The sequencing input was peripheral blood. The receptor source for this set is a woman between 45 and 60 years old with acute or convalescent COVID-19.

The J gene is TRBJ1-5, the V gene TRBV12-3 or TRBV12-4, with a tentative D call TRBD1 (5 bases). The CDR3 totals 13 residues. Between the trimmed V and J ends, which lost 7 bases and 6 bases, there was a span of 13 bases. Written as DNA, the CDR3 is TGTGCCAGCACCACGACCAGGGTTCAGCCCCAGCATTTT. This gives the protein CASTTTRVQPQHF.

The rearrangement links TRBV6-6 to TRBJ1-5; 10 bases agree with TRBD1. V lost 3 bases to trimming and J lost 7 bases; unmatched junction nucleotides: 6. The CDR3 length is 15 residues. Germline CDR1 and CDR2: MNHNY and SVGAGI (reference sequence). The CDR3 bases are TGTGCCAGCAGTTATACGGGACAGGGGATGCAGCCCCAGCATTTT. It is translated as CASSYTGQGMQPQHF.

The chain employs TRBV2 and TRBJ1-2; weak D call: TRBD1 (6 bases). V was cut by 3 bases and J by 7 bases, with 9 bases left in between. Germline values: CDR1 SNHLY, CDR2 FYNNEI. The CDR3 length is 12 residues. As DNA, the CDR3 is TGTGCCAGCAGTGACAGGGGCTTTGGCTACACCTTC. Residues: CASSDRGFGYTF.

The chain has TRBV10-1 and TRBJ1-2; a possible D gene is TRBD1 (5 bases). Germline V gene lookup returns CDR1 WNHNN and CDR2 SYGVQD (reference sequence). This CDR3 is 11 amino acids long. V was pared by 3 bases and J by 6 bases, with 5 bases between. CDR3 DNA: TGCGCCAGCAGTGACAGGGATGGCTACACCTTC. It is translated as CASSDRDGYTF.

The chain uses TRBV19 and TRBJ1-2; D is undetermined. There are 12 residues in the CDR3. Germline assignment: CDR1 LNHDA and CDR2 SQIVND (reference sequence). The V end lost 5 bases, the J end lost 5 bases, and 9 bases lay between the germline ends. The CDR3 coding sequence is TGTGCCAGTAGTCCCGGGATTTATGGCTACACCTTC. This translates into CASSPGIYGYTF.

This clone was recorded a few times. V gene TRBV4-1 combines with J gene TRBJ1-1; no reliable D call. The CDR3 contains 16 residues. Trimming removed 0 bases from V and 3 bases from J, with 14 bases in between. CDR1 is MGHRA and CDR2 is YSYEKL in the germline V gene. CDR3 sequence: CASSQDFRQAYTEAFF. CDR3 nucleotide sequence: TGCGCCAGCAGCCAAGATTTTCGGCAGGCGTACACTGAAGCTTTCTTT.

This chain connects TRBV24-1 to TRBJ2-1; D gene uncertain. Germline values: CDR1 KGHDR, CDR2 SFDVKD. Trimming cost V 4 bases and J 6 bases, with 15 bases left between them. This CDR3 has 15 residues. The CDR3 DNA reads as TGTGCCACCAGTGACCCCCGGAAACAGAGCAATGAGCAGTTCTTC. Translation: CATSDPRKQSNEQFF.